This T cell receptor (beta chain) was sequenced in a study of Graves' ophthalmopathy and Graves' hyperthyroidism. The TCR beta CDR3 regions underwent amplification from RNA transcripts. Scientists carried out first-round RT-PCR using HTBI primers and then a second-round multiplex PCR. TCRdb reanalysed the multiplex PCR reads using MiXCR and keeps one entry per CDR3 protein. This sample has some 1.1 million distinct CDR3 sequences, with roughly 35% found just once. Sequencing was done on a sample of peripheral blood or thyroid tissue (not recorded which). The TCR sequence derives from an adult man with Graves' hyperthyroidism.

CDR3 sequence reads: CASSQDWGKTGRNQPQHF. CDR3 DNA: TGCGCCAGCAGCCAAGATTGGGGAAAGACAGGGCGCAATCAGCCCCAGCATTTT. J is TRBJ1-5 and V is TRBV4-3; 7 positions agree with TRBD1. Germline-derived CDR1 and CDR2 are LGHNA and YSLEER. Trimming took 0 bases from V and 2 from J; bases not matched to a gene: 10. The CDR3 is 18 residues long.